This passage covers 14 T cell receptor beta chains from one sample sequenced in a study of OX40 agonist ivuxolimab in advanced cancers. TCRdb's copy holds only in-frame clones and misses some; the assay was immunoSEQ multiplex PCR. The sample has about 71,000 clones, about nine tenths seen once. Here the sequenced sample was CD4+ or CD8+ T cells sorted from blood, taken in a trial of the OX40 agonist ivuxolimab. The receptors here all came from an adult with an advanced solid tumor such as melanoma, head and neck, liver or kidney cancer.

The rearrangement uses TRBV2 and TRBJ2-2; possibly TRBD1 for D (5 bases). The V gene lost 6 bases and the J gene lost 3 bases, with 8 bases spanning the gap. The CDR3 loop spans 13 amino acids. The V gene's germline CDR1 is SNHLY and CDR2 FYNNEI. The CDR3 is CASSAGYTGELFF. The CDR3 DNA reads as TGTGCCAGCAGCGCAGGGTACACCGGGGAGCTGTTTTTT.

The chain has TRBV23-1 and TRBJ1-1, with a possible D match to TRBD1 (6 bases). TRBV23-1 falls under the ORF class, with uncertain function. The CDR3 spans 15 residues. V was clipped by 5 bases and J by 6 bases, with 19 bases between them. The CDR3 loop is CASSAHQGNLSEAFF. The CDR3 DNA sequence: TGCGCCAGCAGTGCTCACCAGGGGAATCTCTCTGAAGCTTTCTTT.

Only a few counts were recorded for this clone. J is TRBJ1-6 and V is TRBV27, with 7 bases fitting TRBD1. The junction had 4 bases not matched to a gene; V was cut back by 5 bases and J by 6 bases. From germline, CDR1 is MNHEY and CDR2 SMNVEV (reference sequence). This CDR3 spans 14 amino acids. The CDR3 here is CASSLDRVNSPLHF. CDR3 nucleotides: TGTGCCAGCAGTCTTGACAGGGTTAATTCACCCCTCCACTTT.

The gene calls are TRBV7-9 and TRBJ2-7; D uncertain. The CDR3 length is 11 residues. Trimming took 5 bases from V and 4 from J, leaving 6 bases between them. Germline V gene lookup returns CDR1 SEHNR and CDR2 FQNEAQ (reference sequence). The CDR3 here is CASSPVYEQYF. CDR3 bases: TGTGCCAGCAGCCCGGTATACGAGCAGTACTTC.

V is TRBV6-1 and J is TRBJ2-1; 11 positions agree with TRBD2. Per the germline V gene, CDR1 is MNHNS and CDR2 is SASEGT. The CDR3 has 17 residues. V was pared by 3 bases and J by 1 base, with 5 bases of the junction left unmatched. In DNA form, the CDR3 reads TGTGCCAGCAGTGAGTTAGCGGGAGGGCAGTCCTACAATGAGCAGTTCTTC. Its protein is CASSELAGGQSYNEQFF.

This chain links TRBV2 with TRBJ2-1; no reliable D call. Germline values: CDR1 SNHLY, CDR2 FYNNEI. V was cut by 7 bases and J by 6 bases, with 16 bases left in between. This CDR3 has 14 amino acids. The CDR3 region is CASKYREESNEQFF. In nucleotides, the CDR3 is TGTGCCAGCAAGTATCGAGAAGAAAGCAATGAGCAGTTCTTC.

This sequence joins TRBV9 and TRBJ2-2; TRBD1 agrees at 10 bases. V was pared by 4 bases and J by 5 bases, with 8 bases of the junction left unmatched. Germline CDR1 is SGDLS and CDR2 is YYNGEE. This CDR3 has 16 amino acids. The CDR3 DNA sequence: TGTGCCAGCAGCTTCCGACAGGGGGCAGGTACCGGGGAGCTGTTTTTT. Translated, it gives CASSFRQGAGTGELFF. The whole variable domain, remainder taken from reference TRBV9 and TRBJ2-2, is DSGVTQTPKHLITATGQRVTLRCSPRSGDLSVYWYQQSLDQGLQFLIQYYNGEERAKGNILERFSAQQFPDLHSELNLSSLELGDSALYFCASSFRQGAGTGELFFGEGSRLTVL.

The chain has TRBV6-1 and TRBJ2-2; 8 bases are a match to TRBD2. Germline CDR1 and CDR2: MNHNS and SASEGT. Losses at the gene ends were 11 bases for V and 7 bases for J; bases not matched to a gene: 6. The CDR3 is 12 residues long. CDR3 residues: CAGGLVVGELFF. CDR3 nucleotide sequence: TGTGCCGGGGGACTAGTTGTCGGGGAGCTGTTTTTT.

The CDR3 nucleotides read TGTGCCAGCAGCTCCCCCGGGACAGGATTCTACGAGCAGTACTTC. The encoded protein is CASSSPGTGFYEQYF. J is TRBJ2-7 and V is TRBV11-2; 8 nucleotides agree with TRBD1. The V segment lost 4 bases and the J segment 3 bases; nucleotides outside the gene matches: 8. In germline, CDR1 is SGHAT, CDR2 FQNNGV. The CDR3 is 15 residues long.

A single count supports this clone. The chain uses TRBV6-5 and TRBJ2-5; tentatively, D is TRBD2 (6 bases). CDR3 length: 13 residues. Per germline, CDR1 MNHEY and CDR2 SVGAGI. Trimming removed 4 bases from V and 1 base from J, with 7 bases in between. The CDR3 spells CASSWRAQETQYF. DNA for the CDR3: TGTGCCAGCAGTTGGAGGGCCCAAGAGACCCAGTACTTC.

This clone was found once. The rearrangement joins TRBV4-3 to TRBJ2-6; D call uncertain. Germline-derived CDR1 and CDR2 are LGHNA and YSLEER. The CDR3 loop spans 15 amino acids. Trimming removed 1 base at V and 3 bases at J, with 7 bases between. CDR3 region: CASSQVANGANVLTF. The CDR3 DNA is TGCGCCAGCAGCCAAGTGGCTAATGGGGCCAACGTCCTGACTTTC.

The chain employs TRBV5-1 and TRBJ2-5; the D gene is possibly TRBD1 (6 bases). V lost 0 bases to trimming and J lost 4 bases, with 13 bases between them. Germline CDR1 SGHRS, CDR2 YFSETQ. The CDR3 is 15 residues long. In DNA form, the CDR3 reads TGCGCCAGCAGCTTGGGTGCTGGGGGCGCAGAGACCCAGTACTTC. Translated: CASSLGAGGAETQYF.

This clone was counted once. This sequence joins TRBV5-1 and TRBJ2-2, with 7 bases lining up with TRBD1. There are 14 residues in the CDR3. The germline V gene has CDR1 SGHRS and CDR2 YFSETQ. V lost 4 bases and J lost 4; bases outside the gene matches: 4. The CDR3 protein is CASSVGQSTGELFF. DNA of the CDR3: TGCGCCAGCAGCGTGGGACAGAGCACCGGGGAGCTGTTTTTT.

This sequence joins TRBV11-2 and TRBJ1-3; the D is unclear. The V and J ends lost 4 bases and 1 base respectively, with 20 bases between them. This CDR3 region has 18 residues. CDR1 and CDR2 (germline): SGHAT, FQNNGV. Here the CDR3 DNA reads TGTGCCAGCAGCTCACTCCCTTACATAACCAGGTCTGGAAACACCATATATTTT. Translated: CASSSLPYITRSGNTIYF.